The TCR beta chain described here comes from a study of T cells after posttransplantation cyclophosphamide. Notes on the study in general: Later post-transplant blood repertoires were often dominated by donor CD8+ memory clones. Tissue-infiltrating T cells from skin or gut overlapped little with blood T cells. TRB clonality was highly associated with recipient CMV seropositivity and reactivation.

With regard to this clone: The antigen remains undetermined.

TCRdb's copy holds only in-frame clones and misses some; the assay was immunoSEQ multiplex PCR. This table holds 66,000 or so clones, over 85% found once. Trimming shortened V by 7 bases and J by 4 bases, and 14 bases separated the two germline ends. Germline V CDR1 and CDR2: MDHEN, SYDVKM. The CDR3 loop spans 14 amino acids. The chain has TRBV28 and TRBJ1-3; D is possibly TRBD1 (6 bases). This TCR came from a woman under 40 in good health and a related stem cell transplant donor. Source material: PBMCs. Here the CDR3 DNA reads TGTGCCAGCACCGAGGGGGTTCGGGGAAACACCATATATTTT. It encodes CASTEGVRGNTIYF. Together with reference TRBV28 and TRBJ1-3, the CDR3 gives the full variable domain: DVKVTQSSRYLVKRTGEKVFLECVQDMDHENMFWYRQDPGLGLRLIYFSYDVKMKEKGDIPEGYSVSREKKERFSLILESASTNQTSMYLCASTEGVRGNTIYFGEGSWLTVV.